The 25 T cell receptor beta chains below were found in one sample sequenced in a study of T cells in Graves' hyperthyroidism and ophthalmopathy. Researchers amplified the TCR beta CDR3 regions from RNA transcripts. In the first-round RT-PCR of the TCR CDR3, the HTBI primer set was used. Using its own MiXCR run on the multiplex PCR reads, TCRdb lists one record per CDR3 protein. This sample yields approximately 300,000 distinct CDR3 sequences, of which 16% are seen a single time; approximately 33% belongs to the top ten. Sequencing input: blood. The receptors originated from a man aged 25 to 45 with Graves' hyperthyroidism.

This clonotype was found many times. The CDR3 DNA reads TGTGCCAGCAGCTTCGGCCAGGGTGTTCTCGGAGCTTTCTTT. This codes for CASSFGQGVLGAFF. The chain combines TRBV13 with TRBJ1-1; D is perhaps TRBD1 (5 bases). This CDR3 is built from 14 residues. V was clipped by 3 bases and J by 10 bases, with 18 bases between them. CDR1 and CDR2 from the germline V gene are PRHDT and FYEKMQ (reference sequence).

The V gene is TRBV12-3 or TRBV12-4, the J gene TRBJ2-4, with D perhaps TRBD1 or TRBD2 (5 bases each). The length of the CDR3 is 14 residues. Trimming stripped 1 base from V and 5 bases from J, with 9 bases between. CDR3 region: CASSLVLGENIQYF. CDR3 coding DNA: TGTGCCAGCAGTTTAGTCTTGGGGGAAAACATTCAGTACTTC.

This clonotype was seen repeatedly, ten times or more. The chain has TRBV12-3 or TRBV12-4 and TRBJ1-1; 7 nucleotides match TRBD1. The CDR3 runs 16 residues. V lost 2 bases and J lost 3; bases outside the gene matches: 9. The CDR3 region is CASSLYRGTEHTEAFF. For the CDR3, the DNA is TGTGCCAGCAGTTTATATAGAGGGACAGAACACACTGAAGCTTTCTTT.

The chain uses TRBV10-3 and TRBJ1-5; TRBD1 aligns across 12 bases. This CDR3 is built from 14 residues. Germline V gene sequence: CDR1 ENHRY, CDR2 SYGVKD. Trimming took 6 bases from V and 5 from J; bases not matched to a gene: 2. For the CDR3, the DNA is TGTGCCATCAGGGGGACAGGGGGCGATCAGCCCCAGCATTTT. This gives the protein CAIRGTGGDQPQHF.

This clonotype was counted only a few times. The chain carries TRBV12-3 or TRBV12-4 and TRBJ1-6; no clear D. Trimming left V 3 bases short and J 7 bases short, with 7 bases between. This CDR3 comprises 13 residues. CDR3 DNA sequence: TGTGCCAGCAGTTTTTATGAAAATTCACCCCTCCACTTT. Its protein is CASSFYENSPLHF.

V is TRBV20-1 and J is TRBJ2-7; possibly TRBD1 for D (6 bases). There are 12 residues in the CDR3. Germline V CDR1 and CDR2: DFQATT, SNEGSKA (reference sequence). Trimming removed 3 bases at V and 3 bases at J, with 9 bases between. The CDR3 DNA reads as TGCAGTGCTAGGAACAGGGTCTACGAGCAGTACTTC. Residues: CSARNRVYEQYF.

The chain employs TRBV19 and TRBJ2-1, with 7 positions matching TRBD2. From germline, CDR1 is LNHDA and CDR2 SQIVND (reference sequence). The CDR3 sequence is 13 residues long. Trimming took 5 bases from V and 8 from J; bases not matched to a gene: 6. This CDR3 reads CASSALGGDEQFF. For the CDR3, the DNA is TGTGCCAGTAGTGCCCTGGGAGGGGATGAGCAGTTCTTC.

J is TRBJ2-1 and V is TRBV13; D is unresolved. CDR1 PRHDT and CDR2 FYEKMQ come from the germline V gene (reference sequence). The CDR3 is 16 residues long. V was pared by 5 bases and J by 8 bases, with 22 bases between. In DNA, the CDR3 is TGTGCCAGCAGCGTAGCTACCAGCGAGCTGGGCGATGAGCAGTTCTTC. It translates to CASSVATSELGDEQFF.

The chain couples TRBV29-1 to TRBJ2-7, with D perhaps TRBD1 (5 bases). The V and J ends lost 5 bases and 6 bases respectively, with 17 bases between them. The germline V gene encodes CDR1 SQVTM and CDR2 ANQGSEA. This CDR3 comprises 13 residues. The CDR3 sequence: CSVRQGNRFEQYF. CDR3 in DNA: TGCAGCGTTCGCCAGGGCAATAGGTTCGAGCAGTACTTC.

On this clonotype itself: A much larger clone differs from this one at a single base, so this may be a read error. The gene calls are TRBV7-9 and TRBJ1-2; D possibly corresponds to TRBD1 (5 bases). The CDR3 is 14 residues long. The germline V gene has CDR1 SEHNR and CDR2 FQNEAQ (reference sequence). V was shortened by 3 bases and J by 8 bases, with 16 bases between the two germline ends. The CDR3 loop reads CASSFSTGTNGYTF. The DNA of the CDR3 is TGTGCCAGCAGCTTTAGTACGGGGACCAACGGCTACACCTTC. The full variable domain, with the rest looked up from reference TRBV7-9 and TRBJ1-2, is DTGVSQNPRHKITKRGQNVTFRCDPISEHNRLYWYRQTLGQGPEFLTYFQNEAQLEKSRLLSDRFSAERPKGSFSTLEIQRTEQGDSAMYLCASSFSTGTNGYTFGSGTRLTVV.

This clonotype appeared many times. The chain has TRBV28 and TRBJ1-6, with a possible D match to TRBD1 (5 bases). Germline CDR1 is MDHEN and CDR2 is SYDVKM. V was cut by 6 bases and J by 7 bases, with 10 bases left in between. The length of the CDR3 is 13 residues. CDR3 region: CASRKGLNSPLHF. The CDR3, as DNA: TGTGCCAGCAGAAAGGGACTGAATTCACCCCTCCACTTT.

This clonotype was seen a few times. The rearrangement uses TRBV9 and TRBJ2-7, with a tentative D call TRBD2 (7 bases). Trimming shortened V by 7 bases and J by 6 bases, and 35 bases separated the two germline ends. CDR1 SGDLS and CDR2 YYNGEE come from the germline V gene. The CDR3 contains 19 residues. DNA of the CDR3: TGTGCCAGCTCACACCAAAACAGGGCTCTCGGCGGGAGTTCCGCCGAGCAGTACTTC. Its translation is CASSHQNRALGGSSAEQYF.

The table lists this clonotype with many counts. The chain carries TRBV5-1 and TRBJ2-1; TRBD1 agrees at 10 bases. Germline CDR1 SGHRS, CDR2 YFSETQ. The CDR3 covers 15 residues. V shed 5 bases, J shed 8 bases, and the junction held 10 bases outside the gene matches. The CDR3 DNA sequence: TGCGCCAGCAGATTTCAGGGACAGGGGTTCGATGAGCAGTTCTTC. Translation gives CASRFQGQGFDEQFF. Combining the CDR3 with reference TRBV5-1 and TRBJ2-1 gives the whole variable domain KAGVTQTPRYLIKTRGQQVTLSCSPISGHRSVSWYQQTPGQGLQFLFEYFSETQRNKGNFPGRFSGRQFSNSRSEMNVSTLELGDSALYLCASRFQGQGFDEQFFGPGTRLTVL.

Many counts were recorded for this clonotype. The chain links TRBV4-2 to TRBJ1-2; weak D call: TRBD1 (5 bases). The germline V and J ends were trimmed by 2 bases and 2 bases, with 9 bases remaining between them. CDR3 size: 14 residues. Germline values: CDR1 LGHNA, CDR2 YNFKEQ. The CDR3 reads CASSQRQKNYGYTF. The CDR3 nucleotides read TGTGCCAGCAGCCAAAGACAGAAAAACTATGGCTACACCTTC.

Regarding this clonotype: Possible read error: a much larger clone is one base away. The chain links TRBV5-1 to TRBJ2-2; 8 bases are a match to TRBD1. Germline loops: CDR1 SGHRS, CDR2 YFSETQ. The CDR3 covers 15 residues. The CDR3 region is CASSLGDRNTGELCF. The CDR3, as DNA: TGCGCCAGCAGCTTGGGGGACAGGAACACCGGGGAGCTGTGTTTT.

The chain links TRBV19 to TRBJ2-3; TRBD2 aligns across 7 bases. Germline CDR1 LNHDA, CDR2 SQIVND (reference sequence). Trimming took 5 bases from V and 0 from J; bases not matched to a gene: 11. CDR3 size: 17 residues. The CDR3 nucleotides are TGTGCCAGTAGTCCCTACCCTCGCGGGAGAAGCACAGATACGCAGTATTTT. Its protein is CASSPYPRGRSTDTQYF.

In its sample, this clonotype was seen many times. The chain recombines TRBV24-1 with TRBJ2-1; D gene unclear. The CDR3 consists of 11 residues. V dropped 5 bases and J dropped 2 bases, with 0 bases sitting between them. Germline CDR1 is KGHDR and CDR2 is SFDVKD. As DNA, the CDR3 is TGTGCCACCAGTGCCTACAATGAGCAGTTCTTC. The encoded protein is CATSAYNEQFF.

V gene TRBV10-1 combines with J gene TRBJ2-1; the match to TRBD2 covers 11 bases. The CDR3 has 16 residues. Germline CDR1 reads WNHNN; CDR2 reads SYGVQD (reference sequence). V lost 8 bases, J lost 10 bases, and 16 bases stayed unmatched. DNA for the CDR3: TGCGCCAGCCCCCCCTCCGGGACTAGCGGCTTGCGGGAGCAGTTCTTC. Encoded protein: CASPPSGTSGLREQFF.

This clonotype was counted many times. The chain joins TRBV7-8 to TRBJ2-1; TRBD2 matches at 8 bases. Germline trimming cut 1 base from V and 2 bases from J; bases unmatched to any gene: 16. This CDR3 is built from 20 residues. Germline V gene sequence: CDR1 SGHVS, CDR2 FQNEAQ. The CDR3 DNA is TGTGCCAGCAGCTTAGGAGTGCTAGCGGGCCCAAGGGGTACCTACAATGAGCAGTTCTTC. It yields the protein CASSLGVLAGPRGTYNEQFF.

There are many counts of this clonotype. This chain uses TRBV7-3 with TRBJ2-1; possibly TRBD2 for D (5 bases). The V end was cut by 0 bases, the J end by 0 bases, with 6 bases between. The CDR3 loop spans 15 amino acids. The germline CDR1 and CDR2 sequences are SGHTA and FQGTGA. The CDR3 nucleotides read TGTGCCAGCAGCTTAACGGGGAGCTCCTACAATGAGCAGTTCTTC. Its protein is CASSLTGSSYNEQFF.

This CDR3 is CASSPPDTGELFF. CDR3 sequence (DNA): TGTGCCAGCAGTCCCCCCGACACCGGGGAGCTGTTTTTT. V usage is TRBV28 and J usage is TRBJ2-2; D uncertain. CDR1 is MDHEN and CDR2 is SYDVKM in the germline V gene. This CDR3 comprises 13 residues. V was cut by 5 bases and J by 3 bases, with 7 bases left in between.

The table lists this clonotype with a few counts. CDR3 protein: CASSPNPGRYGYTF. CDR3 coding DNA: TGTGCCAGCAGTCCGAATCCAGGGCGTTATGGCTACACCTTC. J is TRBJ1-2 and V is TRBV27, with TRBD1 as a possible D gene (5 bases). Trimming shortened V by 5 bases and J by 5 bases, and 15 bases separated the two germline ends. CDR1 is MNHEY and CDR2 is SMNVEV in the germline V gene (reference sequence). The length of the CDR3 is 14 residues.

This clonotype was seen repeatedly, ten times or more. V usage is TRBV7-2 and J usage is TRBJ2-5; D might be TRBD2 (6 bases). The CDR3 contains 14 residues. Germline values: CDR1 SGHTA, CDR2 FQGNSA. Trimming shortened V by 3 bases and J by 2 bases, and 10 bases separated the two germline ends. In DNA, the CDR3 is TGTGCCAGCAGCTTGATGACTAGACAAGAGACCCAGTACTTC. It codes for CASSLMTRQETQYF.

This clonotype turned up a few times. The gene calls are TRBV3-1 and TRBJ1-2; D uncertain. Germline CDR1 and CDR2: LGHDT and YNNKEL (reference sequence). V was pared by 1 base and J by 7 bases, with 4 bases between. This CDR3 region has 11 residues. CDR3 residues: CASSQVSGYTF. CDR3 DNA: TGTGCCAGCAGCCAAGTGAGTGGCTACACCTTC.

Many counts were recorded for this clonotype. The rearrangement uses TRBV2 and TRBJ1-2; 9 bases line up with TRBD1. V lost 6 bases, J lost 8 bases, and 10 bases stayed unmatched. This CDR3 region has 14 residues. Germline V gene lookup returns CDR1 SNHLY and CDR2 FYNNEI. CDR3 sequence (DNA): TGTGCCAGCAGGACGGACAGGGGCTCTGTAGGCTACACCTTC. Translation gives CASRTDRGSVGYTF.